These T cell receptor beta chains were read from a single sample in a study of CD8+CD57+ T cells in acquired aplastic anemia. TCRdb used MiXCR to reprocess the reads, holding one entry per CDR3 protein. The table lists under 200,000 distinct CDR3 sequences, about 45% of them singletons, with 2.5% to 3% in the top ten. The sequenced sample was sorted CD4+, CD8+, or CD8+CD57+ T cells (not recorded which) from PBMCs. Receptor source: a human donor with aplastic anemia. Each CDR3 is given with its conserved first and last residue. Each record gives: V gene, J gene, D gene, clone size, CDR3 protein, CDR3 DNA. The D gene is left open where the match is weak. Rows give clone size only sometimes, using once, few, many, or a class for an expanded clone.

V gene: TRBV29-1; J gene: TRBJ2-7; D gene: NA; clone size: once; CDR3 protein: CSVVGRGFPYEQYF; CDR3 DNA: TGCAGCGTTGTTGGACGGGGGTTCCCCTACGAGCAGTACTTC
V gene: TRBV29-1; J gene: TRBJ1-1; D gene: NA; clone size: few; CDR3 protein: CSVETGPELEAFF; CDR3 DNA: TGCAGCGTGGAGACAGGTCCAGAGCTTGAAGCTTTCTTT
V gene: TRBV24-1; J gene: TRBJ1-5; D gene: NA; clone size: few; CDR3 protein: CATSDPDGSNQPQHF; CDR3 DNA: TGTGCCACCAGTGACCCTGACGGGAGCAATCAGCCCCAGCATTTT
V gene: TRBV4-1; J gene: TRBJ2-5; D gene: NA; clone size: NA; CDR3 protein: CASSQVWDTQETQYF; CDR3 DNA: TGCGCCAGCAGCCAAGTCTGGGACACCCAAGAGACCCAGTACTTC
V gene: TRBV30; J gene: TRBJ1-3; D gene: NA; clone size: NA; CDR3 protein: CAWRDRQNSGNTIYF; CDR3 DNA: TGTGCCTGGAGAGACCGACAGAACTCTGGAAACACCATATATTTT
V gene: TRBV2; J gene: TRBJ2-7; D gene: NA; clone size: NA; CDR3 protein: CASSEWGNEQYF; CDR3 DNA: TGTGCCAGCAGTGAGTGGGGCAACGAGCAGTACTTC
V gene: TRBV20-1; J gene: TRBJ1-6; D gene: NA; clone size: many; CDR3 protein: CSARGEGNSPLHF; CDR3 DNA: TGCAGTGCTAGGGGGGAGGGAAATTCACCCCTCCACTTT
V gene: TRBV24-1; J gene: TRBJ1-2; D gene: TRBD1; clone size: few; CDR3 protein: CATSTGIGGYTF; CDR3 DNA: TGTGCCACCTCGACAGGGATCGGTGGCTACACCTTC
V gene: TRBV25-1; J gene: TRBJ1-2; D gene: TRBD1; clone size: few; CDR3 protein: CASRQGPNYGYTF; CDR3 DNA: TGTGCCAGCCGACAGGGGCCTAACTATGGCTACACCTTC
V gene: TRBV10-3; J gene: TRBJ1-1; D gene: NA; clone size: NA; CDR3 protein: CAIMDSTDAFF; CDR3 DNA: TGTGCCATCATGGACAGTACTGATGCTTTCTTT
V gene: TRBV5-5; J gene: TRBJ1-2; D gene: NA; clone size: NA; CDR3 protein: CASSEPPRNGYTF; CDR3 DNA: TGTGCCAGCAGTGAACCGCCCAGGAATGGCTACACCTTC
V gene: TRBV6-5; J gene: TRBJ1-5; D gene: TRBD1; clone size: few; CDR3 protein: CASSFRTGDSNQPQHF; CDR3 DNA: TGTGCCAGCAGTTTCCGGACAGGGGATAGCAATCAGCCCCAGCATTTT
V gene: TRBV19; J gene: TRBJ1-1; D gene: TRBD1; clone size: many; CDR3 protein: CASSIGVTGRNTEAFF; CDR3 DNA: TGTGCCAGTAGTATAGGGGTGACAGGGCGTAACACTGAAGCTTTCTTT
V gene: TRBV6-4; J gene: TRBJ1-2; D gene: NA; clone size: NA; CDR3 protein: CASSDSNNLLITGHTF; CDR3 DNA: TGTGCCAGCAGTGACTCGAACAATCTTCTAATCACTGGCCACACCTTC
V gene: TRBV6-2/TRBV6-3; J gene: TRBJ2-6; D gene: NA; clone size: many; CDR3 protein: CASRAGANVLTF; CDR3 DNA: TGTGCCAGCAGGGCTGGGGCCAACGTCCTGACTTTC
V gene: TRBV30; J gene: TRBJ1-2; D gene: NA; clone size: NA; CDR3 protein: CACPQTGTYGYTF; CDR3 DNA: TGTGCCTGCCCTCAAACAGGGACCTATGGCTACACCTTC
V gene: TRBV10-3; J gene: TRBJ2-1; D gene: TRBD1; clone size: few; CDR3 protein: CAISDRDSSYNEQFF; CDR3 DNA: TGTGCCATCAGTGACCGGGACAGCTCCTACAATGAGCAGTTCTTC
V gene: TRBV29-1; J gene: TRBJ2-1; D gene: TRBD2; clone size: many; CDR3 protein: CSVLSGRASYNEQFF; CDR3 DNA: TGCAGCGTTCTTAGCGGGAGGGCGTCCTACAATGAGCAGTTCTTC
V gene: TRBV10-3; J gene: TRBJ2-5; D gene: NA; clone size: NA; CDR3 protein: CAISEKYQETQYF; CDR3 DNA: TGTGCCATCAGTGAGAAGTACCAAGAGACCCAGTACTTC
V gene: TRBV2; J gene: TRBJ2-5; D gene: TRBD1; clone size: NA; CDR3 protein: CAILFRDREETQYF; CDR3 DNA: TGTGCCATTCTTTTCCGGGACAGAGAGGAGACCCAGTACTTC
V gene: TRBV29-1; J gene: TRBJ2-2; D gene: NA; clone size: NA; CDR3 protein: CSVEETIDGELFF; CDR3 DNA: TGCAGCGTTGAAGAGACAATTGACGGGGAGCTGTTTTTT
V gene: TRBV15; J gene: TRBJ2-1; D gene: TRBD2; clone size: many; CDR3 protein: CATSRSGSTDEQFF; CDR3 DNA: TGTGCCACCAGCCGGAGCGGGAGTACCGATGAGCAGTTCTTC
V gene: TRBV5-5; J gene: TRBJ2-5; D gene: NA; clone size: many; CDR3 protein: CASSLVLGAVQETQYF; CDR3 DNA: TGTGCCAGCAGCTTGGTTCTCGGGGCCGTTCAAGAGACCCAGTACTTC
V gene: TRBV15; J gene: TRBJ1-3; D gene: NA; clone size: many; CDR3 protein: CATSKDSSGNTIYF; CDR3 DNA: TGTGCCACCAGCAAGGACAGCTCTGGAAACACCATATATTTT
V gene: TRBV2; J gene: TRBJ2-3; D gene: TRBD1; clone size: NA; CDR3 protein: CASSRDRGRGDTQYF; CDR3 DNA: TGTGCCAGCAGTAGGGACAGGGGGCGTGGAGATACGCAGTATTTT
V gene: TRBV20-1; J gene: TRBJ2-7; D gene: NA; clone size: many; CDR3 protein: CSAPDRESSYEQYF; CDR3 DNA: TGCAGTGCCCCCGACAGAGAAAGCTCCTACGAGCAGTACTTC
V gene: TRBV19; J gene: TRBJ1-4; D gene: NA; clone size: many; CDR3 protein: CASSISAANEKLFF; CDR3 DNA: TGTGCCAGTAGTATATCTGCGGCGAATGAAAAACTGTTTTTT
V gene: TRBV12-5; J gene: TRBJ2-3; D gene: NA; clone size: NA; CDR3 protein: CASGAGVSDTQYF; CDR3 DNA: TGTGCTAGTGGGGCAGGGGTATCAGATACGCAGTATTTT
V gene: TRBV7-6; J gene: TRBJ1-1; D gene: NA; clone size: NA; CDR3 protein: CASSLEWGGIGLGDTEAFF; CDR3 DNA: TGTGCCAGCAGCTTAGAGTGGGGAGGGATAGGCCTGGGGGACACTGAAGCTTTCTTT
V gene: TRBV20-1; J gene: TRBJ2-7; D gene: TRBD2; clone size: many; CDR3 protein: CSASRLAGGYTYEQYF; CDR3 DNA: TGCAGTGCTAGTCGGCTAGCGGGAGGTTATACCTACGAGCAGTACTTC
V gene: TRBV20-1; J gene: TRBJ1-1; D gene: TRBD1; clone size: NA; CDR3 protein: CSARDQGDTEAFF; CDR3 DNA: TGCAGTGCTAGAGATCAGGGGGACACTGAAGCTTTCTTT
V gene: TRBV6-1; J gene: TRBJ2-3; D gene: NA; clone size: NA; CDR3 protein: CASDFLDTQYF; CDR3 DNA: TGTGCCAGCGATTTTTTGGATACGCAGTATTTT
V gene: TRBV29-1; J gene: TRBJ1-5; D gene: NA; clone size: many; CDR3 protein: CSVGRGDGNQPQHF; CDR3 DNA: TGCAGCGTTGGTAGGGGTGATGGCAATCAGCCCCAGCATTTT
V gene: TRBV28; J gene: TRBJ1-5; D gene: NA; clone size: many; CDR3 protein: CASIRGWAQPQHF; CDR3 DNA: TGTGCCAGCATTCGGGGATGGGCTCAGCCCCAGCATTTT
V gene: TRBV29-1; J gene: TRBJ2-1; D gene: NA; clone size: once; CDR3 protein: CSVEPARGYEQFF; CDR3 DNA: TGCAGCGTTGAGCCGGCCAGGGGATATGAGCAGTTCTTC
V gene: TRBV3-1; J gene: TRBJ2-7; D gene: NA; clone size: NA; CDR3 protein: CASSPLLGEQYF; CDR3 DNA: TGTGCCAGCAGCCCCCTATTAGGCGAGCAGTACTTC
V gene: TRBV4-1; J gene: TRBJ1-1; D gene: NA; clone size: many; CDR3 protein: CASSQVRANTEAFF; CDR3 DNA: TGCGCCAGCAGCCAAGTGAGGGCGAACACTGAAGCTTTCTTT
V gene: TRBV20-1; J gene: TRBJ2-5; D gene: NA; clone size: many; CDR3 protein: CSAAPRDWGLETQYF; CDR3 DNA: TGCAGTGCTGCACCTCGAGACTGGGGGTTGGAGACCCAGTACTTC
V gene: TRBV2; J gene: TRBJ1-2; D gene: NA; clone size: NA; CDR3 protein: CASSDTDGNF; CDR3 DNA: TGTGCCAGCAGTGACACCGACGGGAACTTC
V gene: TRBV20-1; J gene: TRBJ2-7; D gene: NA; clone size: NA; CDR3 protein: CSARDFFKGPYEQYF; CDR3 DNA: TGCAGTGCTAGGGACTTCTTTAAGGGCCCCTACGAGCAGTACTTC
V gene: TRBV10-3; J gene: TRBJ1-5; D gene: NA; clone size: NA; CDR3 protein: CASSYERGQRGRPQHF; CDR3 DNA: TGTGCCAGCAGTTATGAGCGGGGCCAGAGGGGTCGGCCCCAGCATTTT
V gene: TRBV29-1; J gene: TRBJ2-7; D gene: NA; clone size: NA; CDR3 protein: CSHRGPRDEQYF; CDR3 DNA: TGCAGTCATAGGGGCCCGCGGGACGAGCAGTACTTC
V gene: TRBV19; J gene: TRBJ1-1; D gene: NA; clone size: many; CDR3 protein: CASSMGHSMNTEAFF; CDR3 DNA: TGTGCCAGTAGTATGGGTCATTCCATGAACACTGAAGCTTTCTTT
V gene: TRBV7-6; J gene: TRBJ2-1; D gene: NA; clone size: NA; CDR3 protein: CASSRDGYNEQFF; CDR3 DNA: TGTGCCAGCAGCCGGGACGGCTACAATGAGCAGTTCTTC
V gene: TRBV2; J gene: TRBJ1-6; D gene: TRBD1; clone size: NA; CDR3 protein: CASSPNTGGNSPLHF; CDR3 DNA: TGTGCCAGCTCACCGAACACAGGGGGGAATTCACCCCTCCACTTT
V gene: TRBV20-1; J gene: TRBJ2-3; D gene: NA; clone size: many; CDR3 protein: CSASTGSDTQYF; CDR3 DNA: TGCAGTGCTAGCACGGGTTCAGATACGCAGTATTTT
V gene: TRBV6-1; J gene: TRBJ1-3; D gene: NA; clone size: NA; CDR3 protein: CASRAGVGDTIYF; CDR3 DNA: TGTGCCAGCAGGGCAGGGGTCGGAGACACCATATATTTT
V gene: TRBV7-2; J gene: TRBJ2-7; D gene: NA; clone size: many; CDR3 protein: CASSLVADPGSYEQYF; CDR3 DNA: TGTGCCAGCAGCTTAGTGGCGGACCCTGGCTCCTACGAGCAGTACTTC
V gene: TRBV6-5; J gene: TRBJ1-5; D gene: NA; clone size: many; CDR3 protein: CASSYADGSNQPQHF; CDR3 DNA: TGTGCCAGCAGTTACGCGGACGGAAGCAATCAGCCCCAGCATTTT
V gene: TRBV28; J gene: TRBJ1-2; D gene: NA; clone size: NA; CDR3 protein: CASSPAGKGYGYTF; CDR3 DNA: TGTGCCAGCTCACCGGCAGGGAAGGGCTATGGCTACACCTTC
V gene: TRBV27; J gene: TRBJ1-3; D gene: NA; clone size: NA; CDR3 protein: CASSLSGAGPGNTIYF; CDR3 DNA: TGTGCCAGCAGTTTATCGGGGGCAGGGCCTGGAAACACCATATATTTT
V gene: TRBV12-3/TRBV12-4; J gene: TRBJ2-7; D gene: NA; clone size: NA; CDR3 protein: CASSLGVASYEQYF; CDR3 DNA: TGTGCCAGCAGTTTAGGGGTGGCTAGCTACGAGCAGTACTTC
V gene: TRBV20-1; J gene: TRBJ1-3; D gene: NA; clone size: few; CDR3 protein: CSASSPTGRQNTIYF; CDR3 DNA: TGCAGTGCTAGTTCACCTACGGGACGTCAAAACACCATATATTTT
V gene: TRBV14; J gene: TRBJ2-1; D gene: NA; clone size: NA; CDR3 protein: CASRAPGYEQFF; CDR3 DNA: TGTGCCAGCAGAGCCCCAGGGTATGAGCAGTTCTTC
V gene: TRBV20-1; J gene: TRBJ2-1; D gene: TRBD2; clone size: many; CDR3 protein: CSALPRLAGSYNEQFF; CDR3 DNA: TGCAGTGCCCTCCCCCGACTAGCGGGCTCCTACAATGAGCAGTTCTTC
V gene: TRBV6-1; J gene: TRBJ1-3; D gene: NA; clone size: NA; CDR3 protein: CASRLRSGRNTIYF; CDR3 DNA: TGTGCCAGCAGGCTGCGGTCTGGGAGAAACACCATATATTTT
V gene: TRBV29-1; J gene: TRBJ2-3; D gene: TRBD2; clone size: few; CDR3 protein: CSVDLGLAGRTDTQYF; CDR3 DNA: TGCAGCGTTGATCTCGGACTAGCGGGACGCACAGATACGCAGTATTTT
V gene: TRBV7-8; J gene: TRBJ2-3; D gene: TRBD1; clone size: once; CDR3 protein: CASRQGMYGTDTQYF; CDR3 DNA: TGTGCCAGCCGACAGGGGATGTACGGCACAGATACGCAGTATTTT
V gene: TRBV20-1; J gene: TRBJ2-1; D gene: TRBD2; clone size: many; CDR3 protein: CSARGTSGRLNEQFF; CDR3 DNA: TGCAGTGCCCGTGGGACTAGCGGGAGATTGAATGAGCAGTTCTTC
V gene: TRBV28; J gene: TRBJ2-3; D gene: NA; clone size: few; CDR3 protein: CASSFSGPRNTQYF; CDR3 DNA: TGTGCCAGCAGTTTTAGCGGTCCCCGAAATACGCAGTATTTT